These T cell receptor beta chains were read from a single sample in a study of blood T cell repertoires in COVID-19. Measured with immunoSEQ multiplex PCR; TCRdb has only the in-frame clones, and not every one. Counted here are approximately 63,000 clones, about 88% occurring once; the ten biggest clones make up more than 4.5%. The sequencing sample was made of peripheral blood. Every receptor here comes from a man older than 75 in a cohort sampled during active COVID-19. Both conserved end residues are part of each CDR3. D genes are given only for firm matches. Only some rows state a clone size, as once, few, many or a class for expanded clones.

CAWSSDGATNEKLFF,TGTGCCTGGAGTTCTGACGGAGCAACTAATGAAAAACTGTTTTTT,NA,NA,TRBJ1-4,TRBV30
CSVEPRVSNEQFF,TGCAGCGTTGAACCCAGGGTATCAAATGAGCAGTTCTTC,NA,few,TRBJ2-1,TRBV29-1
CASSEGGGGLYEQYF,TGCGCCAGCAGTGAGGGGGGCGGGGGTTTGTACGAGCAGTACTTC,NA,once,TRBJ2-7,TRBV10-2
CASSERLTATTEAFF,TGTGCCAGCAGTGAGCGTTTGACAGCCACCACTGAAGCTTTCTTT,NA,NA,TRBJ1-1,TRBV6-1
CASRTGNQPQHF,TGTGCCAGCCGGACAGGCAATCAGCCCCAGCATTTT,NA,NA,TRBJ1-5,TRBV12-3/TRBV12-4
CASSLGLASDTQYF,TGCGCCAGCAGCTTGGGACTAGCGTCAGATACGCAGTATTTT,TRBD2,NA,TRBJ2-3,TRBV5-1
CASSPRWGASYEQYF,TGCGCCAGCAGCCCCCGATGGGGCGCATCCTACGAGCAGTACTTC,NA,NA,TRBJ2-7,TRBV5-1
CASSLVASGGMETQYF,TGTGCCAGCAGCTTAGTCGCTAGCGGGGGGATGGAGACCCAGTACTTC,TRBD2,NA,TRBJ2-5,TRBV11-2
CASSQSRWGQQPQHF,TGTGCCAGCAGCCAATCCCGCTGGGGGCAACAGCCCCAGCATTTT,NA,NA,TRBJ1-5,TRBV4-2
CASSPGQVNTEAFF,TGTGCCAGCTCACCGGGACAGGTGAACACTGAAGCTTTCTTT,TRBD1,NA,TRBJ1-1,TRBV18
CACDRVNGNTIYF,TGTGCCTGTGACAGGGTTAATGGAAACACCATATATTTT,TRBD1,NA,TRBJ1-3,TRBV30
CASSEGTGIYSNQPQHF,TGTGCCAGCAGTGAAGGGACAGGGATATATAGCAATCAGCCCCAGCATTTT,TRBD1,NA,TRBJ1-5,TRBV6-1
CASSHPTSGEETQYF,TGTGCCAGCAGCCACCCGACTAGCGGTGAAGAGACCCAGTACTTC,TRBD2,few,TRBJ2-5,TRBV3-1/TRBV3-2
CASSKLAGGSTDTQYF,TGTGCCAGTAGTAAACTAGCGGGGGGAAGTACAGATACGCAGTATTTT,TRBD2,NA,TRBJ2-3,TRBV19
CASSLAGERGSPQHF,TGTGCCAGCAGCTTAGCTGGAGAGAGGGGGTCGCCCCAGCATTTT,NA,NA,TRBJ1-5,TRBV7-6
CASRDSGRLTGELFF,TGTGCCAGTAGGGATAGCGGGAGGCTCACCGGGGAGCTGTTTTTT,TRBD2,NA,TRBJ2-2,TRBV19
CASRLAGVSYEQYF,TGTGCCAGCAGGTTAGCGGGAGTCTCCTACGAGCAGTACTTC,TRBD2,NA,TRBJ2-7,TRBV2